A selection of T cell receptor beta chains follows, all from one sample in a study of T-cell reconstitution after alpha-beta-depleted transplantation in children. Using its own MiXCR run on the PCR reads, TCRdb lists one record per CDR3 protein. The sample holds around 490,000 distinct CDR3 sequences, over 10% seen once. The starting material was PBMCs, mostly from graft donor cells, obtained 180 days after TCRalphabeta/CD19-depleted stem cell transplant. Every receptor here comes from a female patient between 2 and 15 years old who had a stem cell transplant for aplastic anemia, so the T cells may come from the graft donor. The CDR3 runs from the conserved cysteine through the conserved F or W. The D gene is left open where the match is weak. Size is stated for part of the rows, as once, few or many counts, or as a class when the clone is expanded.

many	TRBV28	TRBJ2-7	15	TRBD2	CASSLRTSGTYEQYF
few	TRBV7-2	TRBJ1-1	16	-	CASSMRPGQPNTEAFF
-	TRBV20-1	TRBJ2-6	16	TRBD2	CSASGLAGAGANVLTF
-	TRBV21-1	TRBJ2-4	18	-	CASSWGRQGPLAKNIQYF
few	TRBV7-9	TRBJ2-7	14	-	CASSLARAENEQYF
many	TRBV29-1	TRBJ2-7	11	-	CSSQDSYEQYF
many	TRBV12-3/TRBV12-4	TRBJ2-3	15	TRBD2	CASSFTGTSGDTQYF
-	TRBV19	TRBJ2-4	16	-	CASKPFGGLAKNIQYF
-	TRBV20-1	TRBJ2-3	18	TRBD2	CSARDRRWAGELTDTQYF
few	TRBV4-1	TRBJ2-1	22	TRBD2	CASSQDLAAGGLTISSYNEQFF
few	TRBV20-1	TRBJ1-2	17	-	CSARDRGRDTSNYGYTF
few	TRBV18	TRBJ2-3	16	TRBD2	CASSLPGLAFGGTQYF
-	TRBV4-3	TRBJ2-1	17	-	CASSQRFPERTYNEQFF
few	TRBV6-1	TRBJ1-1	9	-	CASGQRAFF
-	TRBV27	TRBJ1-5	15	-	CASSLSPNSNQPQHF
few	TRBV7-2	TRBJ1-1	14	-	CASTPGRMNTEAFF
-	TRBV12-3/TRBV12-4	TRBJ2-4	16	-	CASLRKGGLAKNIQYF
many	TRBV12-3/TRBV12-4	TRBJ2-3	13	-	CASDEAGTDTQYF
-	TRBV28	TRBJ2-7	15	TRBD2	CAGLGLAGECYEQYF
-	TRBV6-2/TRBV6-3	TRBJ2-2	16	-	CASSSWTHADTGELFF
-	TRBV6-1	TRBJ1-1	16	TRBD1	CASTPAGGMMNTEAFF
-	TRBV7-9	TRBJ2-3	16	TRBD1	CASSLGQGPSADTQYF
many	TRBV5-1	TRBJ1-1	15	-	CASSLEVGPTGEAFF
-	TRBV12-3/TRBV12-4	TRBJ1-2	18	TRBD1	CALSLAKPGQGTYYGYTF
many	TRBV7-2	TRBJ1-2	14	TRBD1	CASSVGWTGFGYTF
few	TRBV2	TRBJ1-6	14	TRBD1	CASRRDRVESPLHF
few	TRBV19	TRBJ2-1	15	TRBD2	CASSVGGSPYNEQFF
few	TRBV14	TRBJ2-2	17	TRBD2	CASSSPVTSGNTGELFF
-	TRBV20-1	TRBJ2-3	18	TRBD2	CSAPRLAGGLSFTDTQYF
-	TRBV28	TRBJ1-2	15	-	CASSPRRRAGYGYTF
few	TRBV27	TRBJ1-5	15	TRBD1	CASRRTGGDYQPQHF
-	TRBV3-1	TRBJ2-4	15	TRBD2	CASSLGRGDKNIQYF
many	TRBV5-1	TRBJ2-3	18	TRBD2	CASSLERLAGRSADTQYF
-	TRBV3-1	TRBJ2-7	14	-	CASSQWRDAYEQYF
few	TRBV5-1	TRBJ2-7	15	TRBD2	CASSSPGLGIDEQYF
few	TRBV18	TRBJ1-5	17	TRBD1	CASSPRNRDRGYQPQHF
-	TRBV7-2	TRBJ1-1	14	-	CASSFSGRGTEAFF
-	TRBV6-2/TRBV6-3	TRBJ2-3	13	-	CASNQIPTDTQYF
-	TRBV15	TRBJ1-2	14	-	CATSRDWWAYGYTF
-	TRBV20-1	TRBJ2-1	16	TRBD2	CSATTAASGISGEQFF
-	TRBV27	TRBJ1-1	16	-	CASSFSPWERGTEAFF
-	TRBV29-1	TRBJ2-3	14	TRBD1	CSVPPRGPTDTQYF
-	TRBV30	TRBJ1-5	21	TRBD1	CAWSETYPGDRGRRGNQPQHF
-	TRBV29-1	TRBJ2-7	13	-	CSVEFSGSYEQYF
few	TRBV24-1	TRBJ2-1	18	TRBD2	CATSDGGLAALSYNEQFF
-	TRBV7-3	TRBJ2-1	15	TRBD2	CASSPSGRPHNEQFF
few	TRBV20-1	TRBJ1-5	16	TRBD1	CSAIYPGQGMIQPQHF